This T cell receptor (beta chain) derives from a study of post-analysis software for immune sequencing data. Study-wide points: In patients, about five TRBV segments were more frequent than in controls, with TRBV5-6, TRBV5-1 and TRBV20-1 among them.

CDR1 and CDR2 from the germline V gene are SGHRS and YFSETQ. Unmatched junction bases numbered 9, after V lost 5 bases and J lost 10 bases. This CDR3 comprises 14 residues. The authors incorporated unique molecular identifiers into the TCR beta cDNA libraries. Each CDR3 protein is one row after TCRdb ran MiXCR on the PCR reads. The repertoire includes roughly 600,000 distinct CDR3 sequences, 44% of them detected once, and under 2% sits in the top ten. A word on this clonotype: Its target is unknown.

The material sequenced was blood. V is TRBV5-1 and J is TRBJ1-6; TRBD1 aligns across 7 bases. The origin of this receptor is a girl between 5 and 17 years old with multiple sclerosis. The CDR3 DNA reads TGCGCCAGCAGTCCCAGAGACAGGGACTCACCCCTCCACTTT. This gives the protein CASSPRDRDSPLHF.